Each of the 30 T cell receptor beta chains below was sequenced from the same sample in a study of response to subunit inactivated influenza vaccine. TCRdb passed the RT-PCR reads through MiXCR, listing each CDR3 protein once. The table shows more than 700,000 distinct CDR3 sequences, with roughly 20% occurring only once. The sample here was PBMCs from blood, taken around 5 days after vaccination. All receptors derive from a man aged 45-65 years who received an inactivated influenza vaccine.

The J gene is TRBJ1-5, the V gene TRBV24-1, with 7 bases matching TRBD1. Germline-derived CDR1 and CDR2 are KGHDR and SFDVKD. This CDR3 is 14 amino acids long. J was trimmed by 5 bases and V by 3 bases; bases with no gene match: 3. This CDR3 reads CATSDTGADQPQHF. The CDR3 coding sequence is TGTGCCACCAGTGATACAGGGGCCGATCAGCCCCAGCATTTT.

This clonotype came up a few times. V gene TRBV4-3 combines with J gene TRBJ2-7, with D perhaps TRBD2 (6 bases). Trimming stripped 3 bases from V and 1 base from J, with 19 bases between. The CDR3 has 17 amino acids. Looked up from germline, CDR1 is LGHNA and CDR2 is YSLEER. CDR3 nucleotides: TGCGCCAGCAGCCAGGAGATTCTTAGCGGCCCTTCCTACGAGCAGTACTTC. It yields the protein CASSQEILSGPSYEQYF.

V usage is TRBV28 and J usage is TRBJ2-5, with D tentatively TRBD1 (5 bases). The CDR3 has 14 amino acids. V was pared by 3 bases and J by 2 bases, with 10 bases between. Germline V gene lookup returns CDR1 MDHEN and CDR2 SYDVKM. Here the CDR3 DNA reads TGTGCCAGCAGTTTGCCACAGGAACAAGAGACCCAGTACTTC. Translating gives CASSLPQEQETQYF.

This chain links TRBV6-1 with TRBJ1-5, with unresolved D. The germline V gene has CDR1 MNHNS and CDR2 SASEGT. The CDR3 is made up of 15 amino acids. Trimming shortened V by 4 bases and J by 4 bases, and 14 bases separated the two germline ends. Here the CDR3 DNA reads TGTGCCAGCAGTGTATTTGGGGTCTCGAATCAGCCCCAGCATTTT. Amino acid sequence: CASSVFGVSNQPQHF.

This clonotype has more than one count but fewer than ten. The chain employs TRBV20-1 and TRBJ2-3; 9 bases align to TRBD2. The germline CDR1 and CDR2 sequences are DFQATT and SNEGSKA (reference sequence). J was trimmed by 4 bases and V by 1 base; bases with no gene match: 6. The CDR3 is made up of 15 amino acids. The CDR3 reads CSARAHAGGPDTQYF. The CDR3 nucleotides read TGCAGTGCTAGAGCTCACGCGGGGGGGCCAGATACGCAGTATTTT.

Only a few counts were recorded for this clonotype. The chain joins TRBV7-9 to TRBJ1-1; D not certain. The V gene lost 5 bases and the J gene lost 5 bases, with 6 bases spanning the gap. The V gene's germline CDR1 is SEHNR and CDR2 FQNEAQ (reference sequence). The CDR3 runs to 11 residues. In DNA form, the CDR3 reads TGTGCCAGCAGCGTGGGAACTGAAGCTTTCTTT. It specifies CASSVGTEAFF. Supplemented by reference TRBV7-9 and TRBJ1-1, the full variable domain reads DTGVSQNPRHKITKRGQNVTFRCDPISEHNRLYWYRQTLGQGPEFLTYFQNEAQLEKSRLLSDRFSAERPKGSFSTLEIQRTEQGDSAMYLCASSVGTEAFFGQGTRLTVV.

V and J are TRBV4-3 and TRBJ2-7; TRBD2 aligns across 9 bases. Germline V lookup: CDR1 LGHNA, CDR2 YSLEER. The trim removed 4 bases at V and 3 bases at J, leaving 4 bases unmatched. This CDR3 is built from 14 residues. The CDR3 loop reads CASSPGLAVYEQYF. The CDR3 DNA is TGCGCCAGCAGCCCGGGACTAGCAGTCTACGAGCAGTACTTC.

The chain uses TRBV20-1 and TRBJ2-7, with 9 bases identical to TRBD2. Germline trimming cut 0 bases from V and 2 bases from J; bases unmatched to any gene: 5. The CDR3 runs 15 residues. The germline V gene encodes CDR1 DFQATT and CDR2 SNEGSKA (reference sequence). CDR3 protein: CSAREGGRAPYEQYF. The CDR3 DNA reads TGCAGTGCTAGAGAAGGCGGGAGGGCCCCCTACGAGCAGTACTTC.

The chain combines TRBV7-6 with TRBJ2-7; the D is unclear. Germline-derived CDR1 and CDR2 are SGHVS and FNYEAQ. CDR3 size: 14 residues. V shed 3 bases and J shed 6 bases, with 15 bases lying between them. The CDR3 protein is CASSFMGRSSEQYF. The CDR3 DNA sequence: TGTGCCAGCAGCTTTATGGGCAGGAGCTCCGAGCAGTACTTC.

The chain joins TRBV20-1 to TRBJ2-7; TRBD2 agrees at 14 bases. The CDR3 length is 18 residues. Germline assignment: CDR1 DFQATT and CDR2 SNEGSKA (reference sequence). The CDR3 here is CRARYGTSGSDLDHEQYF. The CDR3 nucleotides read TGCAGGGCAAGATACGGGACTAGCGGGAGCGACCTCGACCACGAGCAGTACTTC.

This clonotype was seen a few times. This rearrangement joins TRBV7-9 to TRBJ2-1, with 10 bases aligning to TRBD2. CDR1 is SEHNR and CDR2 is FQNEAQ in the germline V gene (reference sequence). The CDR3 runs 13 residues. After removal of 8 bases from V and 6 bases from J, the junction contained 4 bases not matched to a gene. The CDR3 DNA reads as TGTGCCAGCTATCCTAGCGGGAGCAATGAGCAGTTCTTC. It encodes CASYPSGSNEQFF.

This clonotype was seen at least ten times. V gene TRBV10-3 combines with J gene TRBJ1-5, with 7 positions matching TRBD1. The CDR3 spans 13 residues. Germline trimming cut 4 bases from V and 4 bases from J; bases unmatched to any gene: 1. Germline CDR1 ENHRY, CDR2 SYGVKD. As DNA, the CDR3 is TGTGCCATCAGTGGACAGGGTAATCAGCCCCAGCATTTT. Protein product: CAISGQGNQPQHF.

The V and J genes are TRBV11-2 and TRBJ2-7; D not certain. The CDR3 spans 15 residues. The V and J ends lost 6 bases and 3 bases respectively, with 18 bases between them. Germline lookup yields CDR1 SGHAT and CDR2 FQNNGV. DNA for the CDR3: TGTGCCAGCAGGAATTATAGAAGTCTTTACTACGAGCAGTACTTC. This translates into CASRNYRSLYYEQYF. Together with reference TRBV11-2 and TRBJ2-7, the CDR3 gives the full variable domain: EAGVAQSPRYKIIEKRQSVAFWCNPISGHATLYWYQQILGQGPKLLIQFQNNGVVDDSQLPKDRFSAERLKGVDSTLKIQPAKLEDSAVYLCASRNYRSLYYEQYFGPGTRLTVT.

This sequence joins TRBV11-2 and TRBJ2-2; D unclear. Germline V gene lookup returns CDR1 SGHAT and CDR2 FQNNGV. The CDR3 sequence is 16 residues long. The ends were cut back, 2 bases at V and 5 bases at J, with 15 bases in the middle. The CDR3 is CASSLLGPTGTGELFF. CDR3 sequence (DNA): TGTGCCAGCAGCTTACTAGGCCCAACGGGTACCGGGGAGCTGTTTTTT.

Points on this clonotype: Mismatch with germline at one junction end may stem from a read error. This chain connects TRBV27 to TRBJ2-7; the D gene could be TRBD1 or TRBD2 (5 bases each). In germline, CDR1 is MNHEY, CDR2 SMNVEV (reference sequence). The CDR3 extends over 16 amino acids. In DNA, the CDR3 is TGCGCCAGCAGTTTACTAGGGGCTGGCTCTACCTACGAGCAGTACTTC. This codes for CASSLLGAGSTYEQYF.

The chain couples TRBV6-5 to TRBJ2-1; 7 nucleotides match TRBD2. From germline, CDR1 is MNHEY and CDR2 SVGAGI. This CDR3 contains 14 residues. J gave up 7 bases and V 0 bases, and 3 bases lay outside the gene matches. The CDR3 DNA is TGTGCCAGCAGTTACTCGGATAGCGGGAATGAGCAGTTCTTC. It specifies CASSYSDSGNEQFF.

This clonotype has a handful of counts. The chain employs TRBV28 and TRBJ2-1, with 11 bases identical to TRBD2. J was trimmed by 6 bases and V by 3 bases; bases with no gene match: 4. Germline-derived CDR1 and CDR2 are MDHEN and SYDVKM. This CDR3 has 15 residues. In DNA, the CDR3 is TGTGCCAGCAGTTTCCGACTAGCGGGAATCAATGAGCAGTTCTTC. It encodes CASSFRLAGINEQFF. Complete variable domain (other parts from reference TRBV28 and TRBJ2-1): DVKVTQSSRYLVKRTGEKVFLECVQDMDHENMFWYRQDPGLGLRLIYFSYDVKMKEKGDIPEGYSVSREKKERFSLILESASTNQTSMYLCASSFRLAGINEQFFGPGTRLTVL.

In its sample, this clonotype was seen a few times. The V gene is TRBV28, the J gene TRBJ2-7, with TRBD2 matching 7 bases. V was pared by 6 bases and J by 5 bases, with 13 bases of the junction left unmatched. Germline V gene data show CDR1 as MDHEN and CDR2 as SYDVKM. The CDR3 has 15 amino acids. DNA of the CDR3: TGTGCCAGCAGGGTAGGCGGGGCGGGAGCCGACGAGCAGTACTTC. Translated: CASRVGGAGADEQYF.

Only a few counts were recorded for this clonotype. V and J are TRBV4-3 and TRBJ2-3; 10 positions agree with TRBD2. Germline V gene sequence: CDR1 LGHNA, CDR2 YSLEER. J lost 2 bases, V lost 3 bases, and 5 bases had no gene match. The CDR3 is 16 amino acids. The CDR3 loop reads CASSQASGRATDTQYF. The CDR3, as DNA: TGCGCCAGCAGCCAGGCTAGCGGGAGAGCCACAGATACGCAGTATTTT.

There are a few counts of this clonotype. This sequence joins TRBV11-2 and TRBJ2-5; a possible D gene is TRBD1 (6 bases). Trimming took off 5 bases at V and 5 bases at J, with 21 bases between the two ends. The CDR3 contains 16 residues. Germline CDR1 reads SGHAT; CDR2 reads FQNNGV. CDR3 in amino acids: CASSSRQQGRSETQYF. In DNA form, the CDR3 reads TGTGCCAGCAGCAGTCGTCAACAGGGAAGAAGTGAGACCCAGTACTTC.

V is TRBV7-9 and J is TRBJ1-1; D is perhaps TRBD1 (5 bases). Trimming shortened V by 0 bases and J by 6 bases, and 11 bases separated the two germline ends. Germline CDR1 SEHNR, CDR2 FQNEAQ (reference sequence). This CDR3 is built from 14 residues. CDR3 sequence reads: CASSLAGPGAEAFF. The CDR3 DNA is TGTGCCAGCAGCTTAGCAGGGCCGGGGGCTGAAGCTTTCTTT.

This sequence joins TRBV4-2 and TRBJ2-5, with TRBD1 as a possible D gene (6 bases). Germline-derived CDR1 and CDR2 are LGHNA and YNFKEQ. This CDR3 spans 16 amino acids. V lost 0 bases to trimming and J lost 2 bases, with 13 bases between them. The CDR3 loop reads CASSQDLGARQETQYF. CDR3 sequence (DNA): TGTGCCAGCAGCCAAGATCTGGGGGCGAGGCAAGAGACCCAGTACTTC.

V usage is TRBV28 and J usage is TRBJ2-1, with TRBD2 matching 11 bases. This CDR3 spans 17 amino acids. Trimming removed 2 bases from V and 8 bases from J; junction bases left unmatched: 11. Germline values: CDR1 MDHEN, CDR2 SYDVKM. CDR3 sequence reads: CASSLTYLAGGSYEQFF. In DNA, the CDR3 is TGTGCCAGCAGTTTAACCTACTTAGCGGGGGGGTCTTATGAGCAGTTCTTC.

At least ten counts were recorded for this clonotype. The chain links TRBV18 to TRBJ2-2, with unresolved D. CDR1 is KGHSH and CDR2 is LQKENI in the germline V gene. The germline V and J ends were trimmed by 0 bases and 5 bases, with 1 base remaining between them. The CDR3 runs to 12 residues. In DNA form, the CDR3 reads TGTGCCAGCTCACCACCAACCGGGGAGCTGTTTTTT. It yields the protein CASSPPTGELFF.

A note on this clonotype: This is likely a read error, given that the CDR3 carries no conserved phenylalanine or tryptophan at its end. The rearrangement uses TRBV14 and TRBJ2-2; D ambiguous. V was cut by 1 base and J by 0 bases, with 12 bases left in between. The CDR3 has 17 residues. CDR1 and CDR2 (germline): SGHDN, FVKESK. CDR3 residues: CASSQVKWGSNTGELFS. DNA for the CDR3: TGTGCCAGCAGCCAAGTAAAGTGGGGTTCGAACACCGGGGAGCTGTTTTCT.

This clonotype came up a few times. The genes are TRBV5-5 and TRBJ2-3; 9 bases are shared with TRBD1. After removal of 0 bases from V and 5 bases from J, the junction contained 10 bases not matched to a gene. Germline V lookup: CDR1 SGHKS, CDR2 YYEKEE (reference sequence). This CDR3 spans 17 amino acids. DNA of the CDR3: TGTGCCAGCAGCTTGGATCGTGGGACAGGGAGTAGAGATACGCAGTATTTT. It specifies CASSLDRGTGSRDTQYF.

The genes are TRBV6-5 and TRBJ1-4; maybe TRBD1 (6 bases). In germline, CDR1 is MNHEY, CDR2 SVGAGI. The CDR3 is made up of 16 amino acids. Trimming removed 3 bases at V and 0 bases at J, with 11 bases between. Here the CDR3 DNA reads TGTGCCAGCAGTTATGGACAGACCGCAACTAATGAAAAACTGTTTTTT. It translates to CASSYGQTATNEKLFF.

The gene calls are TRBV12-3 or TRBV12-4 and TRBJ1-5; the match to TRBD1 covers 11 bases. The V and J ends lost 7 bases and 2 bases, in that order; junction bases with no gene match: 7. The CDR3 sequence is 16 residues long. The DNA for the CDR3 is TGTGCCAGCACCACGGACAGGGGGCAAGGCAATCAGCCCCAGCATTTT. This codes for CASTTDRGQGNQPQHF.

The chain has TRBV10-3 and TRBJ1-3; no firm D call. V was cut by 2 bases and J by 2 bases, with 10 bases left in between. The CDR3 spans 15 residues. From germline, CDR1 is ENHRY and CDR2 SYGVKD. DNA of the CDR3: TGTGCCATCAGTGAGGGCGCAGGACCTGGAAACACCATATATTTT. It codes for CAISEGAGPGNTIYF.

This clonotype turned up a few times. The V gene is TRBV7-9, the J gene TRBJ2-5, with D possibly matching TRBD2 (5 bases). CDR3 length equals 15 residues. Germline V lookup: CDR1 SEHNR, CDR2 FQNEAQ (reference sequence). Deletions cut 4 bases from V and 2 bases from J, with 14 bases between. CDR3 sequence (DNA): TGTGCCAGCAGCTCGGGGAGTAGGTTTCAAGAGACCCAGTACTTC. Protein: CASSSGSRFQETQYF.